The 27 T cell receptor beta chains below come from one sample, sequenced in a study of shared clonotypes between healthy human individuals. Clones were sequenced by immunoSEQ multiplex PCR, and TCRdb holds only the in-frame ones, with some missing. Counted here are millions of clones, over 85% occurring once; the ten biggest clones make up 0.11% to 0.15%. The sample taken for sequencing was naive CD4+ T cells sorted from blood. Noted subset: CD45RA+ positively selected. Receptors originate from a man younger than 35 in good health.

CDR3 bases: TGTGCCAGCAGCCCTGACTCTTTGAATGAGCAGTTCTTC. Translating it yields CASSPDSLNEQFF. The chain carries TRBV7-2 and TRBJ2-1; D is uncertain. Germline V lookup: CDR1 SGHTA, CDR2 FQGNSA. CDR3 length: 13 amino acids. The V gene lost 5 bases and the J gene lost 7 bases, with 12 bases spanning the gap.

V usage is TRBV6-6 and J usage is TRBJ1-1; D is uncertain. This CDR3 comprises 15 residues. The V gene's germline CDR1 is MNHNY and CDR2 SVGAGI (reference sequence). V was trimmed by 6 bases and J by 3 bases, leaving 17 bases between them. In DNA, the CDR3 is TGTGCCAGCAGAACCTACCAGGAAAGGGACACTGAAGCTTTCTTT. As protein: CASRTYQERDTEAFF.

The chain recombines TRBV5-4 with TRBJ2-5; TRBD2 matches 13 bases. The J segment lost 3 bases and the V segment lost 3 bases, leaving 5 bases of the junction unmatched. The CDR3 runs 16 residues. Germline CDR1 SGHNT, CDR2 YYREEE (reference sequence). CDR3 DNA sequence: TGTGCCAGCAGCTGGGGACTAGCGGGACCTAAAGAGACCCAGTACTTC. It encodes CASSWGLAGPKETQYF.

CDR3 coding DNA: TGTGCCAGCAGTTCAGGGAGGGGGCCTGAAGCTTTCTTT. This sequence encodes CASSSGRGPEAFF. The genes are TRBV6-5 and TRBJ1-1; 7 bases are shared with TRBD1. From germline, CDR1 is MNHEY and CDR2 SVGAGI. The trim removed 4 bases at V and 6 bases at J, leaving 5 bases unmatched. CDR3 length: 13 residues.

The J gene is TRBJ2-5, the V gene TRBV5-4; the D is unclear. Germline CDR1 is SGHNT and CDR2 is YYREEE (reference sequence). The CDR3 extends over 12 amino acids. Trimming left V 4 bases short and J 3 bases short, with 7 bases between. CDR3 coding DNA: TGTGCCAGCAGCAAACCAGAAGAGACCCAGTACTTC. Its translation is CASSKPEETQYF.

As to this clone: Other DNA sequences in this specimen translate into the identical CDR3. The chain links TRBV27 to TRBJ1-2; tentatively, D is TRBD1 (5 bases). This CDR3 has 13 residues. Germline CDR1 MNHEY, CDR2 SMNVEV (reference sequence). Trimming cost V 3 bases and J 4 bases, with 9 bases left between them. For the CDR3, the DNA is TGTGCCAGCAGTTTGGAGGGGACCTATGGCTACACCTTC. Protein sequence: CASSLEGTYGYTF.

The chain employs TRBV19 and TRBJ2-2; weak D call: TRBD1 (5 bases). Looked up from germline, CDR1 is LNHDA and CDR2 is SQIVND (reference sequence). The CDR3 is 12 amino acids. V was shortened by 5 bases and J by 5 bases, with 6 bases between the two germline ends. The CDR3 sequence is CASSWTTGELFF. DNA for the CDR3: TGTGCCAGTAGTTGGACAACCGGGGAGCTGTTTTTT. Filled out from reference TRBV19 and TRBJ2-2, the complete variable domain reads DGGITQSPKYLFRKEGQNVTLSCEQNLNHDAMYWYRQDPGQGLRLIYYSQIVNDFQKGDIAEGYSVSREKKESFPLTVTSAQKNPTAFYLCASSWTTGELFFGEGSRLTVL.

The chain carries TRBV5-1 and TRBJ2-7, with 7 nucleotides matching TRBD2. The germline V gene has CDR1 SGHRS and CDR2 YFSETQ. J gave up 6 bases and V 4 bases, and 7 bases lay outside the gene matches. The CDR3 length is 13 residues. The CDR3 here is CASSPLGGPEQYF. The CDR3 DNA reads as TGCGCCAGCAGCCCCTTGGGAGGGCCCGAGCAGTACTTC.

This clone was recorded only once. Other DNA sequences in the sample encode the same CDR3. The chain carries TRBV5-4 and TRBJ2-1; 8 bases map to TRBD1. The V segment lost 0 bases and the J segment 3 bases; nucleotides outside the gene matches: 2. Germline V gives CDR1 SGHNT, CDR2 YYREEE (reference sequence). The CDR3 loop spans 15 amino acids. CDR3 nucleotide sequence: TGTGCCAGCAGCTTGGCGGACAGGGACTACAATGAGCAGTTCTTC. It translates to CASSLADRDYNEQFF.

Concerning this clone itself: The same CDR3 arises from other DNA sequences in this sample as well. This chain joins TRBV18 and TRBJ2-7; D is unresolved. V lost 0 bases, J lost 2 bases, and 8 bases lay in between. This CDR3 spans 14 amino acids. Germline V gene data show CDR1 as KGHSH and CDR2 as LQKENI. CDR3 region: CASSPPNGPYEQYF. The CDR3 DNA reads as TGTGCCAGCTCACCACCCAACGGGCCCTACGAGCAGTACTTC.

V is TRBV4-1 and J is TRBJ1-1; D possibly corresponds to TRBD1 (5 bases). Germline V lookup: CDR1 MGHRA, CDR2 YSYEKL. The CDR3 consists of 15 residues. V lost 0 bases and J 4 bases, leaving 12 bases between the germline ends. CDR3 sequence (DNA): TGCGCCAGCAGCCAAGAAGGGGCCATGAGCACTGAAGCTTTCTTT. This encodes CASSQEGAMSTEAFF.

This chain connects TRBV6-4 to TRBJ2-3, with D perhaps TRBD2 (7 bases). Germline assignment: CDR1 MRHNA and CDR2 SNTAGT. This CDR3 has 14 residues. V lost 8 bases to trimming and J lost 4 bases, with 16 bases between them. CDR3 protein: CASSKGGMSDTQYF. In DNA form, the CDR3 reads TGTGCCAGCTCAAAGGGGGGGATGTCAGATACGCAGTATTTT.

As for this clone: The same CDR3 also results from other DNA sequences found in this sample. The chain employs TRBV7-9 and TRBJ2-3; D remains ambiguous. Germline values: CDR1 SEHNR, CDR2 FQNEAQ (reference sequence). This CDR3 is 13 amino acids long. Deletions cut 2 bases from V and 4 bases from J, with 7 bases between. Here the CDR3 reads CASSLLVADTQYF. CDR3 DNA: TGTGCCAGCAGCTTATTGGTGGCAGATACGCAGTATTTT.

The chain recombines TRBV5-8 with TRBJ2-5; TRBD1 is a possible D gene (6 bases). The CDR3 has 14 residues. The V gene's germline CDR1 is SGHTS and CDR2 YDEGEE. Trimming stripped 4 bases from V and 5 bases from J, with 15 bases between. The CDR3 region has the DNA TGTGCCAGCAGCGGGGGCACAGGGTTGGAGACCCAGTACTTC. Its protein is CASSGGTGLETQYF.

The genes are TRBV30 and TRBJ2-3, with D unresolved. This CDR3 is built from 13 residues. Trimming took off 0 bases at V and 3 bases at J, with 7 bases between the two ends. Looked up from germline, CDR1 is GTSNPN and CDR2 is SVGIG (reference sequence). The CDR3 loop reads CAWSVELTDTQYF. CDR3 coding DNA: TGTGCCTGGAGTGTGGAACTTACAGATACGCAGTATTTT.

A word on this clone: Other DNA sequences in this sample translate to the same CDR3. The genes are TRBV7-8 and TRBJ1-3, with D hard to call. This CDR3 comprises 14 residues. Germline-derived CDR1 and CDR2 are SGHVS and FQNEAQ. The ends were cut back, 1 base at V and 1 base at J, with 5 bases in the middle. Written as DNA, the CDR3 is TGTGCCAGCAGCTTAGTGGGGTCTGGAAACACCATATATTTT. The encoded protein is CASSLVGSGNTIYF. Filled out from reference TRBV7-8 and TRBJ1-3, the complete variable domain reads GAGVSQSPRYKVAKRGQDVALRCDPISGHVSLFWYQQALGQGPEFLTYFQNEAQLDKSGLPSDRFFAERPEGSVSTLKIQRTQQEDSAVYLCASSLVGSGNTIYFGEGSWLTVV.

Worth noting for this clone: The sample contains more than one DNA sequence encoding this CDR3. This chain links TRBV29-1 with TRBJ1-1; no clear D gene. V was pared by 5 bases and J by 0 bases, with 10 bases between. The CDR3 runs 13 residues. From germline, CDR1 is SQVTM and CDR2 ANQGSEA. The CDR3 DNA reads as TGCAGCGTTTCCGGACGGATGAACACTGAAGCTTTCTTT. Amino acid sequence: CSVSGRMNTEAFF.

This chain links TRBV4-3 with TRBJ2-2, with TRBD1 as a possible D gene (6 bases). The germline V and J ends were trimmed by 1 base and 1 base, with 16 bases remaining between them. This CDR3 is built from 18 residues. The V gene's germline CDR1 is LGHNA and CDR2 YSLEER. The CDR3 nucleotides are TGCGCCAGCAGCCAAGGGTTTAAAGGACAGCTGAACACCGGGGAGCTGTTTTTT. Its translation: CASSQGFKGQLNTGELFF.

V is TRBV5-1 and J is TRBJ2-3; D is possibly TRBD2 (6 bases). This CDR3 comprises 12 residues. Germline values: CDR1 SGHRS, CDR2 YFSETQ. Trimming cost V 6 bases and J 1 base, with 6 bases left between them. The CDR3 sequence is CASKRGTDTQYF. CDR3 sequence (DNA): TGCGCCAGCAAGCGGGGCACAGATACGCAGTATTTT.

The V call is TRBV4-1, the J call TRBJ2-1; D is unresolved. The CDR3 extends over 13 amino acids. V lost 0 bases, J lost 14 bases, and 14 bases lay in between. Germline values: CDR1 MGHRA, CDR2 YSYEKL. The CDR3 nucleotides are TGCGCCAGCAGCCAAGAAGGGCTACGGAGAAAGTTCTTC. Its translation: CASSQEGLRRKFF.

The chain uses TRBV7-2 and TRBJ2-3, with 11 bases matching TRBD2. This CDR3 spans 18 amino acids. The V gene end was trimmed by 5 bases and the J gene end by 4 bases; junction bases not matched to a gene: 14. From germline, CDR1 is SGHTA and CDR2 FQGNSA. This CDR3 reads CASSLTSGSASSPDTQYF. Written as DNA, the CDR3 is TGTGCCAGCAGCCTAACTAGCGGGAGCGCTAGCTCCCCAGATACGCAGTATTTT. The whole variable domain, remainder taken from reference TRBV7-2 and TRBJ2-3, is GAGVSQSPSNKVTEKGKDVELRCDPISGHTALYWYRQSLGQGLEFLIYFQGNSAPDKSGLPSDRFSAERTGGSVSTLTIQRTQQEDSAVYLCASSLTSGSASSPDTQYFGPGTRLTVL.

V usage is TRBV30 and J usage is TRBJ1-5, with D possibly matching TRBD1 (6 bases). The V end was cut by 2 bases, the J end by 0 bases, with 11 bases between. Germline V CDR1 and CDR2: GTSNPN, SVGIG (reference sequence). The CDR3 sequence is 15 residues long. The CDR3 nucleotides are TGTGCCTGGAGTTTATTGACAGGTAGCAATCAGCCCCAGCATTTT. It translates to CAWSLLTGSNQPQHF.

This chain joins TRBV5-1 and TRBJ2-1, with D perhaps matching TRBD2 (5 bases). CDR3 size: 12 residues. CDR1 is SGHRS and CDR2 is YFSETQ in the germline V gene. Trimming left V 4 bases short and J 14 bases short, with 16 bases between. The CDR3, as DNA: TGCGCCAGCAGCACCGGACTCGCCGAGGAGTTCTTC. It is translated as CASSTGLAEEFF.

This chain links TRBV7-2 with TRBJ1-3; D unresolved. Germline V gene sequence: CDR1 SGHTA, CDR2 FQGNSA. There are 16 residues in the CDR3. The V and J ends lost 5 bases and 0 bases respectively, with 14 bases between them. CDR3 DNA sequence: TGTGCCAGCAGCCTCCCTGGACGGGGCTCTGGAAACACCATATATTTT. It specifies CASSLPGRGSGNTIYF.

The sample holds a few counts of this clone. The chain recombines TRBV2 with TRBJ1-6, with D uncertain. CDR3 length equals 12 residues. Germline values: CDR1 SNHLY, CDR2 FYNNEI. V was cut by 4 bases and J by 7 bases, with 5 bases left in between. The CDR3 nucleotides are TGTGCCAGCAGTGGACGAAATTCACCCCTCCACTTT. Translated: CASSGRNSPLHF.

V usage is TRBV5-1 and J usage is TRBJ2-1, with TRBD1 identical over 10 bases. The CDR3 is made up of 15 amino acids. J gave up 7 bases and V 3 bases, and 7 bases lay outside the gene matches. Germline CDR1 reads SGHRS; CDR2 reads YFSETQ. The CDR3 bases are TGCGCCAGCAGCTCGGGGACAGGGGTAAGGAATGAGCAGTTCTTC. This translates into CASSSGTGVRNEQFF.

The chain couples TRBV7-2 to TRBJ2-7; the D is unclear. The CDR3 spans 12 residues. Between the trimmed V and J ends, which lost 2 bases and 7 bases, there was a span of 9 bases. Germline V lookup: CDR1 SGHTA, CDR2 FQGNSA. For the CDR3, the DNA is TGTGCCAGCAGCTTAATTTACCGGGAGCAGTACTTC. Translating it yields CASSLIYREQYF.